This TCR beta chain was documented in a study of blood T cells in healthy people across ages. The CDR3 extends over 13 amino acids. A sample-barcoded 5' primer and a J-beta primer mix were used in a second PCR of roughly 7 to 12 cycles. MiXCR, run by TCRdb on the 5' RACE reads, gives a single entry per CDR3 protein. The top ten hold under 4.5% of the sample, which has nearly 800,000 distinct CDR3 sequences, approximately 25% seen once. Notes on the study in general: Naive T cell percentage showed a strong correlation with the diversity of TCR beta.

This clonotype was counted once. Antigen: not known. One end of the junction does not line up with germline, which may come from a read error. These data were also filed under a second study, of T cells of mothers and their children. According to that study: The study sampled a few healthy Caucasian mothers and their six children.

The origin of this receptor is a boy between 5 and 17 years old in good health. What was sequenced was blood. This chain joins TRBV12-3 or TRBV12-4 and TRBJ2-1, with D possibly matching TRBD2 (6 bases). For the CDR3, the DNA is TGTACCAGCAGTACGGGAGCTGTCCATGAGCAGTTCTTC. This codes for CTSSTGAVHEQFF.